Presented here are 10 T cell receptor beta chains from one specimen sequenced in a study of shared clonotypes between healthy human individuals (dated by TCRdb to about 2020). The library was generated by the immunoSEQ multiplex PCR assay. TCRdb provides this immuneACCESS table in a form limited to in-frame rearrangements. Some clones are lacking; in checked studies, under half of them reflect an unresolved V gene, and why the rest are absent is not known. Recorded for this sample are roughly 760,000 clones; about 74% of them occurred a single time. The ten largest clones capture less than 2% of the sample. What was sequenced was memory CD4+ T cells sorted from blood. The meaning of the sample's cell subset or site label: CD45RA-negative fraction. These receptors were obtained from a woman aged 25-40 years in good health.

The chain is built from TRBV29-1 and TRBJ2-1, with 11 bases lining up with TRBD2. The CDR3 is made up of 15 amino acids. V lost 6 bases, J lost 13 bases, and 17 bases stayed unmatched. Looked up from germline, CDR1 is SQVTM and CDR2 is ANQGSEA. The CDR3 DNA reads as TGCAGCGTCCCCTGGGCCCCTATAGCGGGAGGGCATCAGTTCTTC. Translation gives CSVPWAPIAGGHQFF.

CDR3 nucleotide sequence: TGTGCCAGCAGCCCCTGGGGCCGAACAGGGGGCTACGGGAACACTGAAGCTTTCTTT. This codes for CASSPWGRTGGYGNTEAFF. This chain uses TRBV7-9 with TRBJ1-1; 9 bases fit TRBD1. The CDR3 spans 19 residues. Losses at the gene ends were 5 bases for V and 1 base for J; bases not matched to a gene: 17. From germline, CDR1 is SEHNR and CDR2 FQNEAQ (reference sequence).

CDR3 DNA sequence: TGTGCCAGCAGATCAATCGGAGGGGGAGAGACCCAGTACTTC. It codes for CASRSIGGGETQYF. V is TRBV5-6 and J is TRBJ2-5; D tentatively fits TRBD1 or TRBD2 (6 bases each). Trimming pared 5 bases from V and 4 bases from J, leaving 15 bases between. The CDR3 loop spans 14 amino acids. Germline V lookup: CDR1 SGHDT, CDR2 YYEEEE.

The V call is TRBV2, the J call TRBJ1-5, with 10 bases aligning to TRBD1. Trimming at V came to 2 bases and at J to 4 bases, leaving 2 bases not matched to a gene. The CDR3 length is 15 residues. CDR1 and CDR2 from the germline V gene are SNHLY and FYNNEI. The CDR3 coding sequence is TGTGCCAGCAGTGAATTGGGACAGGGGAATCAGCCCCAGCATTTT. It encodes CASSELGQGNQPQHF.

The chain is built from TRBV28 and TRBJ2-2, with TRBD2 identical over 10 bases. CDR3 length: 17 amino acids. V shed 5 bases and J 2 bases; nucleotides not matched to a gene: 8. Germline CDR1 and CDR2: MDHEN and SYDVKM. CDR3 residues: CASSPPSGSYNTGELFF. CDR3 bases: TGTGCCAGCAGTCCCCCTAGCGGGAGCTATAACACCGGGGAGCTGTTTTTT.

This clone was detected only a few times. This chain joins TRBV6-1 and TRBJ2-7; 10 nucleotides agree with TRBD1. The CDR3 runs 15 residues. Per germline, CDR1 MNHNS and CDR2 SASEGT. The V and J ends lost 2 bases and 6 bases, in that order; junction bases with no gene match: 7. The CDR3 reads CASSEPSGQGTEQYF. Written as DNA, the CDR3 is TGTGCCAGCAGTGAACCTTCGGGACAGGGGACCGAGCAGTACTTC.

The gene calls are TRBV12-2 and TRBJ2-7; the D call of TRBD2 is as the table states it, not checked on the DNA. TRBV12-2 is annotated as a pseudogene. The CDR3 sequence is 15 residues long. This CDR3 reads CASRRTLSGPYEQYF. For the CDR3, the DNA is TGTGCAAGTCGCCGAACACTAAGCGGGCCGTACGAGCAGTACTTC.

J is TRBJ1-2 and V is TRBV7-2; no clear D gene. Trimming took 2 bases from V and 11 from J, leaving 12 bases between them. The CDR3 runs 12 residues. Germline CDR1 reads SGHTA; CDR2 reads FQGNSA. The CDR3 protein is CASSLMGMGYTF. Here the CDR3 DNA reads TGTGCCAGCAGCTTAATGGGGATGGGATACACCTTC.

The chain uses TRBV6-1 and TRBJ2-7, with 16 bases matching TRBD2. The CDR3 has 15 residues. Per the germline V gene, CDR1 is MNHNS and CDR2 is SASEGT. Trimming at V came to 4 bases and at J to 4 bases, leaving 1 base not matched to a gene. CDR3 in amino acids: CASSVGLAGGYEQYF. The CDR3 DNA reads TGTGCCAGCAGTGTGGGACTAGCGGGAGGGTACGAGCAGTACTTC.

The gene calls are TRBV7-8 and TRBJ2-5; D gene ambiguous. Trimming took off 5 bases at V and 2 bases at J, with 9 bases between the two ends. Germline lookup yields CDR1 SGHVS and CDR2 FQNEAQ. The CDR3 contains 13 residues. The CDR3, as DNA: TGTGCCAGCAGCATTGGAGTTCAAGAGACCCAGTACTTC. This translates into CASSIGVQETQYF.